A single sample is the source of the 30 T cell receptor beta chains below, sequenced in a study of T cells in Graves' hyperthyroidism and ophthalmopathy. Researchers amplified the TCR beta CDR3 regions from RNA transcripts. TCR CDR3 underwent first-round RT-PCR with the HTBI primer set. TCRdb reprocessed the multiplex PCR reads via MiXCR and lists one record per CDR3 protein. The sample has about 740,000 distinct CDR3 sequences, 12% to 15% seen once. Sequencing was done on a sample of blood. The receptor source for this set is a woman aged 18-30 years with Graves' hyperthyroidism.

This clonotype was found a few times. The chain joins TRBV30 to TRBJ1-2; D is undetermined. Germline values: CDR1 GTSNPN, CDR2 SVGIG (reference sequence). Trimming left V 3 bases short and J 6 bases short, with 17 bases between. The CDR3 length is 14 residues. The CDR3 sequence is CAWSRWLAVDGYTF. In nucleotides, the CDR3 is TGTGCCTGGAGCCGATGGCTCGCCGTAGATGGCTACACCTTC.

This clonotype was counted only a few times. The CDR3 coding sequence is TGTGCCAGCATAAACGACAGGGGAAAGACCCAGTACTTC. Translated: CASINDRGKTQYF. The genes are TRBV6-1 and TRBJ2-5; 8 bases agree with TRBD1. CDR3 length equals 13 residues. Germline CDR1 is MNHNS and CDR2 is SASEGT. The V segment lost 7 bases and the J segment 6 bases; nucleotides outside the gene matches: 7.

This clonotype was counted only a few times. The CDR3 DNA follows: TGTGCCAGCAGTTTGGAGCAGGGGGCTTCCCAGTACTTC. As protein: CASSLEQGASQYF. The chain links TRBV12-3 or TRBV12-4 to TRBJ2-5; 8 bases fit TRBD1. There are 13 residues in the CDR3. V dropped 3 bases and J dropped 9; count of bases not matched to a gene: 6.

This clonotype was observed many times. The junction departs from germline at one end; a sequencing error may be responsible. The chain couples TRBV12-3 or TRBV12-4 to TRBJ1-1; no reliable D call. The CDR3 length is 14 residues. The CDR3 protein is CASSLEPLNTEAFF. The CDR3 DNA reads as TGTGCCAGCAGCTTAGAACCTCTGAACACTGAAGCTTTCTTT.

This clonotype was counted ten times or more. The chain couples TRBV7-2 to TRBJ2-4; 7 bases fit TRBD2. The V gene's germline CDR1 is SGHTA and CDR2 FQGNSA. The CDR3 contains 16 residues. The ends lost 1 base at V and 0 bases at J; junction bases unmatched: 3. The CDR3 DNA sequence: TGTGCCAGCAGCTTAGGTAGCGGGCTAGCCAAAAACATTCAGTACTTC. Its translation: CASSLGSGLAKNIQYF.

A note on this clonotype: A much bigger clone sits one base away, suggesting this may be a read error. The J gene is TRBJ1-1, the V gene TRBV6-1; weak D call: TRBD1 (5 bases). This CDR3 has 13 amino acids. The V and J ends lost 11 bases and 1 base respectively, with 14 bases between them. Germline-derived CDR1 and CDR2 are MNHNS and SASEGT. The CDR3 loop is CACTRTWNTEAFF. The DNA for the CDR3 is TGTGCCTGCACCAGGACATGGAACACTGAAGCTTTCTTT.

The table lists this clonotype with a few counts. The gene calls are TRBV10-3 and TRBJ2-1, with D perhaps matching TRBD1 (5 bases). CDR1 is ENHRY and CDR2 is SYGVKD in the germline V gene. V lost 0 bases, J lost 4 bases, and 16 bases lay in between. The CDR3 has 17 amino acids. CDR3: CAISESGSAGPYNEQFF. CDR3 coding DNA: TGTGCCATCAGTGAGTCCGGCAGCGCAGGGCCATACAATGAGCAGTTCTTC.

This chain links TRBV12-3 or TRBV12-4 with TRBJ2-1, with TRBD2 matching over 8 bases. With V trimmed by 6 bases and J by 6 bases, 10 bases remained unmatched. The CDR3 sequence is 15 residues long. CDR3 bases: TGTGCCAGCAGCACCTCCGGGACTAGTCGCAATGAGCAGTTCTTC. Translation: CASSTSGTSRNEQFF.

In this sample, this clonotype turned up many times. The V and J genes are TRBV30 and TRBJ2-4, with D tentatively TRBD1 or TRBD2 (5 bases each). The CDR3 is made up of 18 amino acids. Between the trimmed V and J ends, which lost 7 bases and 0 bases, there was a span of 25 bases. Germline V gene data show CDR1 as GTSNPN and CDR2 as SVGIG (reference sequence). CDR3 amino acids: CASSQGPQPQLAKNIQYF. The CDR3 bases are TGTGCCTCTTCTCAGGGACCCCAACCCCAACTAGCCAAAAACATTCAGTACTTC.

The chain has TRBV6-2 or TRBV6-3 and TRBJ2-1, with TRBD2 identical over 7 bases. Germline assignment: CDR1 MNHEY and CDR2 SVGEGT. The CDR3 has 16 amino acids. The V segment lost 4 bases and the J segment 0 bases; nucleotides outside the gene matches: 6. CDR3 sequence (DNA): TGTGCCAGCAGTTGGGGGACTATGAGCTCCTACAATGAGCAGTTCTTC. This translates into CASSWGTMSSYNEQFF.

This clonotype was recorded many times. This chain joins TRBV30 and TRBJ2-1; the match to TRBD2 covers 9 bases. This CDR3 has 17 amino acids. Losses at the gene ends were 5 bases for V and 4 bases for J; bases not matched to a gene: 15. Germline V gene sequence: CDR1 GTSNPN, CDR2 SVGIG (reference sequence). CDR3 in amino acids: CAWSNQEAGGRYNEQFF. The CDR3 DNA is TGTGCCTGGTCTAATCAGGAAGCGGGAGGCCGATACAATGAGCAGTTCTTC.

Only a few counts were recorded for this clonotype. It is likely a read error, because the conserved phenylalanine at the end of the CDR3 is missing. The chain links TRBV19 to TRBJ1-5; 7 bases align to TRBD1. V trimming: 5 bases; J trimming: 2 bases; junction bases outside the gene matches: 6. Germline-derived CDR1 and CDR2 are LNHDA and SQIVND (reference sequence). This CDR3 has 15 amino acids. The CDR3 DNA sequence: TGTGCCAGTAGTCCCCACAGGGGTGGCAATCAGCCCCAGCATTCT. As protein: CASSPHRGGNQPQHS.

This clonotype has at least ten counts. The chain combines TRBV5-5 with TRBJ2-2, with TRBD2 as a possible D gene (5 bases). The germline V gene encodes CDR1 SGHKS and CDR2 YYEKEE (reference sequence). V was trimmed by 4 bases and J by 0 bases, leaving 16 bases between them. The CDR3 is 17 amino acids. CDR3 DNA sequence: TGTGCCAGCAGCCGGGCCAAAGGAGGCCCGAACACCGGGGAGCTGTTTTTT. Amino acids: CASSRAKGGPNTGELFF.

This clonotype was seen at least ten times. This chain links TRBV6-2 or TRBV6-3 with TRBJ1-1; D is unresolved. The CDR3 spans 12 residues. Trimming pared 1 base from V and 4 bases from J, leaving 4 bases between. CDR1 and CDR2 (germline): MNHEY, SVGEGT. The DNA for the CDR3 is TGTGCCAGCAGTTACTTGGGCACTGAAGCTTTCTTT. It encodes CASSYLGTEAFF.

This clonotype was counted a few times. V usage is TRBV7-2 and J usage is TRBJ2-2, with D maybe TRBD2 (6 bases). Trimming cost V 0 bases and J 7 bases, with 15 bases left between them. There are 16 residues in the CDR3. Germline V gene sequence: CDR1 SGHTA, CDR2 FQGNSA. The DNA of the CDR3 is TGTGCCAGCAGCTTAGCAGGTTCTGGGGGACTCGGGGAGCTGTTTTTT. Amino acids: CASSLAGSGGLGELFF.

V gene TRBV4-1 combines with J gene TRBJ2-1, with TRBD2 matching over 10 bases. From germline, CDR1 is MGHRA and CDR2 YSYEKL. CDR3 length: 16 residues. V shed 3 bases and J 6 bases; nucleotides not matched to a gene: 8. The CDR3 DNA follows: TGCGCCAGCAGCCACATAGCGGGAGGCCTGGCCAATGAGCAGTTCTTC. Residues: CASSHIAGGLANEQFF.

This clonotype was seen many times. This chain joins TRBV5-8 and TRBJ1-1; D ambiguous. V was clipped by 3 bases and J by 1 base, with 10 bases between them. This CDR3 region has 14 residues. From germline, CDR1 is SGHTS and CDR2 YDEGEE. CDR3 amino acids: CASSSDPRNTEAFF. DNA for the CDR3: TGTGCCAGCAGCTCGGACCCAAGGAACACTGAAGCTTTCTTT.

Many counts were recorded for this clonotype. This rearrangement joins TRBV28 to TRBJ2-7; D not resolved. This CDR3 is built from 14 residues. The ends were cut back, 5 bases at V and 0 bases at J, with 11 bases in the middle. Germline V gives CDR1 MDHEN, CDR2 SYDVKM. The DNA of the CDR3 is TGTGCCAGCAGTGAAAACTTAAGCTCCTACGAGCAGTACTTC. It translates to CASSENLSSYEQYF.

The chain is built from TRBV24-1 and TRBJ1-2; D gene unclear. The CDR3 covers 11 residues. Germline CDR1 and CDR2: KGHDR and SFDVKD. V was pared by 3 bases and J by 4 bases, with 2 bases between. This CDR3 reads CATSDTYGYTF. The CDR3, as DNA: TGTGCCACCAGTGATACCTATGGCTACACCTTC.

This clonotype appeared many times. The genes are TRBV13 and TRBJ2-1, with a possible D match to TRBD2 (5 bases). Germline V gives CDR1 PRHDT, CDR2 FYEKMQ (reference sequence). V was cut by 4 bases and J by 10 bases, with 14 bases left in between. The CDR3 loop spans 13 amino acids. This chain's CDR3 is CASSSLPTGEQFF. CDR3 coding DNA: TGTGCCAGCAGCTCGCTCCCCACGGGGGAGCAGTTCTTC.

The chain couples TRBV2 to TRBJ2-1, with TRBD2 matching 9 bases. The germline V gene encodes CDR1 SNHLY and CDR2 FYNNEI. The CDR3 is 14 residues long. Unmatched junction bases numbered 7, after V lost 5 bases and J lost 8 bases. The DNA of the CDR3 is TGTGCCAGCAGTTTTAGCGGGAGAAACTATGAGCAGTTCTTC. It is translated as CASSFSGRNYEQFF.

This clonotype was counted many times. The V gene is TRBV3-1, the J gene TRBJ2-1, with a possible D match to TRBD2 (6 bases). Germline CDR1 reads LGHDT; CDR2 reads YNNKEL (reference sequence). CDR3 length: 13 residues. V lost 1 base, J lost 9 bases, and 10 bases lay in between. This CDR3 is CASSQARGSEQFF. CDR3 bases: TGTGCCAGCAGCCAAGCTCGGGGGAGTGAGCAGTTCTTC.

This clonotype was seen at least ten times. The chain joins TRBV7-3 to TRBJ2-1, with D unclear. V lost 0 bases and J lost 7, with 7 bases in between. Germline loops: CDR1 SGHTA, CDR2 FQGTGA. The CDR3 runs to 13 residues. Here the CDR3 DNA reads TGTGCCAGCAGCTTAACGGAGAGTAATGAGCAGTTCTTC. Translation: CASSLTESNEQFF.

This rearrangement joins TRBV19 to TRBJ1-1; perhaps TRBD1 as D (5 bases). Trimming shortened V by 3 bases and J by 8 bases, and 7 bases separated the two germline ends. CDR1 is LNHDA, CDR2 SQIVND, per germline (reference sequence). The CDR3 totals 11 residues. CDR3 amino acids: CASSMAGEAFF. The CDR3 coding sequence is TGTGCCAGTAGTATGGCAGGGGAAGCTTTCTTT.

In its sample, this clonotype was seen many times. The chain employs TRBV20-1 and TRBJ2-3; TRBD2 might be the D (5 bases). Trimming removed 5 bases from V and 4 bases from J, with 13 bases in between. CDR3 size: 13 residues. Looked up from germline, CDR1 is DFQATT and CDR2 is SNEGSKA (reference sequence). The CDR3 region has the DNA TGCAGTGCTTCCCGGGGTGCGGCAGATACGCAGTATTTT. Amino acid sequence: CSASRGAADTQYF.

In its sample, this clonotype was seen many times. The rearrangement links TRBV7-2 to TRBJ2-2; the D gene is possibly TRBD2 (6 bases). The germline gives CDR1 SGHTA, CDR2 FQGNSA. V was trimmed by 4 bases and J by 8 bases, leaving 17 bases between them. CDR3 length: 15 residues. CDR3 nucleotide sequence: TGTGCCAGCAGCTCGGGACTTCTTTATCAGGGGGAGCTGTTTTTT. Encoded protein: CASSSGLLYQGELFF.

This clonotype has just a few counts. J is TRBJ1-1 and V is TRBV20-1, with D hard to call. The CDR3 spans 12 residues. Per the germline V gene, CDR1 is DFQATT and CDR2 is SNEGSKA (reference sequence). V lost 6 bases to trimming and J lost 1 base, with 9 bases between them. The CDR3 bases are TGCAGTGCCCATGGACGGAACACTGAAGCTTTCTTT. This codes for CSAHGRNTEAFF.

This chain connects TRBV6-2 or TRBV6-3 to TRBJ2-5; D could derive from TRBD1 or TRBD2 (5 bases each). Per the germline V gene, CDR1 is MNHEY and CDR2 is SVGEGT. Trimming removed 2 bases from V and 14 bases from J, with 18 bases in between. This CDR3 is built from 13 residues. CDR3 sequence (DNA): TGTGCCAGCAGTTACCCCGGGACCCGCGTCTTCTACTTC. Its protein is CASSYPGTRVFYF.

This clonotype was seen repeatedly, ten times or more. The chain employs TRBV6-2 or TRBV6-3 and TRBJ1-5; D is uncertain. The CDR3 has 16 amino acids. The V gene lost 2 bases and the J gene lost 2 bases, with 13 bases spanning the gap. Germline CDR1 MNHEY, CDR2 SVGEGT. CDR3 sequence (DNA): TGTGCCAGCAGTTACCCCTCTGGGTTTGGCAATCAGCCCCAGCATTTT. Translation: CASSYPSGFGNQPQHF.

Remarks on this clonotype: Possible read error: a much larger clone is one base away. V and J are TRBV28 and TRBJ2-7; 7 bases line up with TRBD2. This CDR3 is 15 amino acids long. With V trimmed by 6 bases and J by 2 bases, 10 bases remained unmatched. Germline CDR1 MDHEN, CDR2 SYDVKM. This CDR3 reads CASRTGGPMTYEQYF. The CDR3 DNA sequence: TGTGCCAGCAGAACGGGAGGCCCCATGACCTACGAGCAGTACTTC.